This T cell receptor beta chain was captured in a study of blood T cell repertoires in COVID-19. On the study more broadly: PBMCs, B-cell-depleted T cells, or T cells provided the cDNA or gDNA that made up the material.

Authors' methods: Amplifying reference gene primers gave estimates of nucleated cell counts. Assay: immunoSEQ multiplex PCR; the TCRdb copy retains only in-frame clones and omits some. The V and J calls and clone size were taken over from that table, and D and trimming were inferred from the DNA. This table has around 230,000 clones, about 80% appearing once. CDR1 is MNHEY, CDR2 SVGAGI, per germline. The CDR3 runs 14 residues. V was pared by 6 bases and J by 7 bases, with 9 bases of the junction left unmatched. This clone has more than one count but fewer than ten. Sequencing was carried out using peripheral blood. The TCR was taken from a woman older than 75 with acute or convalescent COVID-19. The chain uses TRBV6-5 and TRBJ1-1; 9 bases are a match to TRBD1. Here the CDR3 reads CASRDRGSRSEAFF. CDR3 nucleotide sequence: TGTGCCAGCAGAGACAGGGGGTCCAGAAGTGAAGCTTTCTTT.